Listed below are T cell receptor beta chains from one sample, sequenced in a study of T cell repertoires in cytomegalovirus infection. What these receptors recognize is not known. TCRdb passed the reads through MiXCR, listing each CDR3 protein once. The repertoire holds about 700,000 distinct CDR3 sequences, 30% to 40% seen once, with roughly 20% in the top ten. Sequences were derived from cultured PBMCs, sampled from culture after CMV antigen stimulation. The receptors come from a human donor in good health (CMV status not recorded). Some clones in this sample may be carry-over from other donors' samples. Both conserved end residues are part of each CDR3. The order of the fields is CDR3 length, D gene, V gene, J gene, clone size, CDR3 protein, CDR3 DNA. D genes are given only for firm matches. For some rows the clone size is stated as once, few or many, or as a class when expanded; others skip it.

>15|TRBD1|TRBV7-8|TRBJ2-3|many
CASSVRGTDTDTQYF
TGTGCCAGCAGCGTGAGAGGGACAGACACAGATACGCAGTATTTT
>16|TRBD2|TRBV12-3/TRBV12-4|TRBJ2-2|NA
CASSRLAGANTGELFF
TGTGCCAGCAGTAGACTAGCGGGAGCGAACACCGGGGAGCTGTTTTTT
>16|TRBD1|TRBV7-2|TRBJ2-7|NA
CASSPAGDRGYYEQYF
TGTGCCAGCAGCCCTGCCGGGGACAGGGGTTACTACGAGCAGTACTTC
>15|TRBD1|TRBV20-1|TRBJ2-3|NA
CSAKEGDRGSDTQYF
TGCAGTGCGAAGGAGGGGGACAGGGGCTCAGATACGCAGTATTTT
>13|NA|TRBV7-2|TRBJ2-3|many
CASSTDHTDTQYF
TGTGCCAGCAGCACCGACCACACAGATACGCAGTATTTT
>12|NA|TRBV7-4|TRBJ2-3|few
CASSDIPDTQYF
TGTGCCAGCAGCGATATCCCAGATACGCAGTATTTT
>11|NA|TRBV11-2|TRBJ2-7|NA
CASSLDRIQYF
TGTGCCAGCAGCTTAGACCGGATTCAGTACTTC
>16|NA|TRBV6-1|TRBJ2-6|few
CASRRSAGAGANVLTF
TGTGCCAGCAGACGGAGCGCAGGAGCTGGGGCCAACGTCCTGACTTTC
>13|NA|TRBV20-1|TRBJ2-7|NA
CSASKSSSYEQYF
TGCAGTGCTAGCAAGAGCAGCTCCTACGAGCAGTACTTC
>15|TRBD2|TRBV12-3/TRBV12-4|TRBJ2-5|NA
CASSLKGGGEGTQYF
TGTGCCAGCAGTCTAAAGGGCGGGGGAGAAGGGACCCAGTACTTC
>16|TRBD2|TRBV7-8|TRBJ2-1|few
CASSLWYSGRYNEQFF
TGTGCCAGCAGCTTGTGGTACAGCGGGAGGTACAATGAGCAGTTCTTC
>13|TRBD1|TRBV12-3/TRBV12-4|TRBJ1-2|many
CASKDTDRGGYTF
TGTGCCAGCAAAGATACCGACAGGGGTGGCTACACCTTC
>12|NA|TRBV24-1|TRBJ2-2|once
CATSSGPGELFF
TGTGCCACCAGCAGCGGGCCCGGGGAGCTGTTTTTT
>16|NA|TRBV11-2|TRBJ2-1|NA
CASTPLGGSSYNEQFF
TGTGCCAGCACCCCCCTGGGGGGTAGCTCCTACAATGAGCAGTTCTTC
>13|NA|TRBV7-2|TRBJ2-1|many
CASNLEGFREQFF
TGTGCCAGCAACTTGGAAGGGTTTCGGGAGCAGTTCTTC
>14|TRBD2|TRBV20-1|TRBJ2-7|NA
CSARSGGRFYEQYF
TGCAGTGCCAGGTCGGGGGGTCGGTTTTACGAGCAGTACTTC